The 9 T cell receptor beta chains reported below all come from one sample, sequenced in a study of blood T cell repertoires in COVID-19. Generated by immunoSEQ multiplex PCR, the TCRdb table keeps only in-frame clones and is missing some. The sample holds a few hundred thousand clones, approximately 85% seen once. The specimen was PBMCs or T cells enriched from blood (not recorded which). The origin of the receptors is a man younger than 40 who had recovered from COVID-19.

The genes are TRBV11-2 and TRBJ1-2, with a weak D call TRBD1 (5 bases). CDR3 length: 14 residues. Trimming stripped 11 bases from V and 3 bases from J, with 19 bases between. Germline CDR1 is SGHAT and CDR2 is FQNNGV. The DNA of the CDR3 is TGTGCCTCCAGCCCGGGGAGGGGAGACTATGGCTACACCTTC. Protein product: CASSPGRGDYGYTF.

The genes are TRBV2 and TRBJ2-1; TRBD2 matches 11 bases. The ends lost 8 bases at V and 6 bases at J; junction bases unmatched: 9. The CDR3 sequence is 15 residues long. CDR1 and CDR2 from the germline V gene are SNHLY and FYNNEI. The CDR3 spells CASYSGTSGINEQFF. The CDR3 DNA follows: TGTGCCAGCTATTCCGGGACTAGCGGCATCAATGAGCAGTTCTTC.

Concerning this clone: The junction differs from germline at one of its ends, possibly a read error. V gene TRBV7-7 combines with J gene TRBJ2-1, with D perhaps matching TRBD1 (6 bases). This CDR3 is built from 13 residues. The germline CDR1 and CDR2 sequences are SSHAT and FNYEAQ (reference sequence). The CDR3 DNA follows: TGTGCTAGCAGCCGTGGACAGTACAATGAGCAGTTCTTC. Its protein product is CASSRGQYNEQFF.

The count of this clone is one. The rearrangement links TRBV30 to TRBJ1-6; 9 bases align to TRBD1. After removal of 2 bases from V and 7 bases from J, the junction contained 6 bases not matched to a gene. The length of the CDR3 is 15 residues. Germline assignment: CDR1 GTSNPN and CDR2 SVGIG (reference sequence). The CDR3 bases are TGTGCCTGGAGTCTAACCGGGACAGGGAATTCACCCCTCCACTTT. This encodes CAWSLTGTGNSPLHF.

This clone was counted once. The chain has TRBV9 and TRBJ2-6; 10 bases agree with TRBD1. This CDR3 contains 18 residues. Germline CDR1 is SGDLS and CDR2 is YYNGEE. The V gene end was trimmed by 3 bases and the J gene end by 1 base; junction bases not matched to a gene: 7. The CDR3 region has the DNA TGTGCCAGCAGCGCGTCCCGGGACAGGGGATCTGGGGCCAACGTCCTGACTTTC. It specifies CASSASRDRGSGANVLTF. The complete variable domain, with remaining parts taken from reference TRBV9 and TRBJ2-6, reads DSGVTQTPKHLITATGQRVTLRCSPRSGDLSVYWYQQSLDQGLQFLIQYYNGEERAKGNILERFSAQQFPDLHSELNLSSLELGDSALYFCASSASRDRGSGANVLTFGAGSRLTVL.

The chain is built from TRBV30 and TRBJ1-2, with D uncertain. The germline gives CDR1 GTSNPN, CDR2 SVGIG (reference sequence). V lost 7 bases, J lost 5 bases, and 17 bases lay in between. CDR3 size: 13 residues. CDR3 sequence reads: CAFAGDRAYGYTF. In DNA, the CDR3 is TGTGCCTTTGCCGGGGATCGGGCATATGGCTACACCTTC.

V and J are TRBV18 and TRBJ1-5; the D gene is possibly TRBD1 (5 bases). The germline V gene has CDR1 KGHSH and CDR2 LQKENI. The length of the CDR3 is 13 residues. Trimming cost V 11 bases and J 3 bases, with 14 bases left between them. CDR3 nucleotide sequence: TGTGCCGCCTCAGGAGGGGTCAATCAGCCCCAGCATTTT. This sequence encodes CAASGGVNQPQHF.

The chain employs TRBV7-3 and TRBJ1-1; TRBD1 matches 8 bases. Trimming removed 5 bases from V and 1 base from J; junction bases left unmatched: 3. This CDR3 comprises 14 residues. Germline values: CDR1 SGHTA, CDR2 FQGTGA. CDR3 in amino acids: CASSRTGTNTEAFF. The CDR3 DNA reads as TGTGCCAGCAGCCGGACAGGGACGAACACTGAAGCTTTCTTT.

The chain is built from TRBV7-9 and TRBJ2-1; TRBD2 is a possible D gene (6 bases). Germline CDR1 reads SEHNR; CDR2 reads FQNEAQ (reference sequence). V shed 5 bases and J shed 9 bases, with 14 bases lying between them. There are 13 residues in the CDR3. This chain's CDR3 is CASSPPTSGEQFF. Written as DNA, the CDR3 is TGTGCCAGCAGCCCCCCGACTAGTGGTGAGCAGTTCTTC.